One sample yielded the 32 T cell receptor beta chains listed below, sequenced in a study of blood T cells in healthy people across ages. Sample-barcoded 5' priming and a J-beta primer mix drove a second PCR of about 7 to 12 cycles. TCRdb re-analysed the 5' RACE reads in MiXCR, keeping a single row per CDR3 protein. The sample lists about 800,000 distinct CDR3 sequences, about three fifths occurring once. What was sequenced was blood. Receptors originate from a man aged 30 to 39 in good health.

V usage is TRBV4-1 and J usage is TRBJ2-5, with D perhaps matching TRBD1 (7 bases). The CDR3 length is 15 residues. Germline V CDR1 and CDR2: MGHRA, YSYEKL. V was clipped by 1 base and J by 11 bases, with 20 bases between them. This CDR3 is CASSQGVGGSGEQYF. The DNA of the CDR3 is TGCGCCAGCAGCCAAGGGGTAGGGGGCTCGGGGGAGCAGTACTTC.

V usage is TRBV20-1 and J usage is TRBJ2-3; perhaps TRBD2 as D (6 bases). Trimming stripped 3 bases from V and 12 bases from J, with 16 bases between. Per the germline V gene, CDR1 is DFQATT and CDR2 is SNEGSKA (reference sequence). The CDR3 length is 12 residues. DNA of the CDR3: TGCAGTGCTAGTTTCTTCGCGGGATCTCAGTATTTT. Amino acids: CSASFFAGSQYF.

V usage is TRBV4-1 and J usage is TRBJ2-5; D is perhaps TRBD1 (5 bases). The CDR3 consists of 15 residues. V lost 4 bases, J lost 3 bases, and 15 bases lay in between. Germline CDR1 reads MGHRA; CDR2 reads YSYEKL. CDR3 residues: CASSPRQGGEETQYF. In nucleotides, the CDR3 is TGCGCCAGCAGCCCACGGCAGGGCGGAGAAGAGACCCAGTACTTC.

This clonotype turned up a few times. The chain is built from TRBV7-2 and TRBJ1-1; 9 nucleotides align to TRBD1. The CDR3 extends over 14 amino acids. CDR1 is SGHTA and CDR2 is FQGNSA in the germline V gene. V was pared by 2 bases and J by 8 bases, with 6 bases of the junction left unmatched. This chain's CDR3 is CASSLLPGQGEAFF. CDR3 DNA sequence: TGTGCCAGCAGCTTATTACCGGGACAGGGCGAAGCTTTCTTT.

This clonotype was detected a few times. V and J are TRBV30 and TRBJ2-7; D possibly corresponds to TRBD1 (5 bases). Trimming cost V 7 bases and J 0 bases, with 10 bases left between them. Germline V gene sequence: CDR1 GTSNPN, CDR2 SVGIG (reference sequence). The CDR3 spans 12 residues. In DNA, the CDR3 is TGTGCCTTAGACAGTACCTCCTACGAGCAGTACTTC. It translates to CALDSTSYEQYF.

This chain links TRBV6-1 with TRBJ2-4; D might be TRBD2 (5 bases). The tail of the sequence fits TRBJ2-7 better, so the J call may be wrong. Germline V gives CDR1 MNHNS, CDR2 SASEGT. The CDR3 has 12 residues. The CDR3 is CATDWALYEQYF. CDR3 nucleotides: TGTGCAACGGACTGGGCTCTCTACGAGCAGTACTTC.

This clonotype was seen only a few times. J is TRBJ2-5 and V is TRBV2; D unresolved. This CDR3 is built from 14 residues. Germline assignment: CDR1 SNHLY and CDR2 FYNNEI. Trimming left V 1 base short and J 4 bases short, with 10 bases between. The CDR3 loop is CASSEGSRRETQYF. The CDR3 DNA reads TGTGCCAGCAGTGAAGGTAGTCGTAGAGAGACCCAGTACTTC.

V gene TRBV21-1 combines with J gene TRBJ2-7; the table's TRBD1 call for D was not verified on the DNA. TRBV21-1 is recorded as a pseudogene. There are 16 residues in the CDR3. The CDR3 loop reads CASSPHPGQGPYEQYF. The CDR3 DNA reads TGTGCCAGCAGCCCACACCCGGGACAGGGCCCCTACGAGCAGTACTTC.

The rearrangement joins TRBV7-2 to TRBJ2-3, with D unresolved. V shed 5 bases and J shed 2 bases, with 14 bases lying between them. Germline loops: CDR1 SGHTA, CDR2 FQGNSA. This CDR3 is 15 amino acids long. The CDR3 DNA follows: TGTGCCAGCAGCCCGACCGCCATCCACACAGATACGCAGTATTTT. It translates to CASSPTAIHTDTQYF. Filled out from reference TRBV7-2 and TRBJ2-3, the complete variable domain reads GAGVSQSPSNKVTEKGKDVELRCDPISGHTALYWYRQSLGQGLEFLIYFQGNSAPDKSGLPSDRFSAERTGGSVSTLTIQRTQQEDSAVYLCASSPTAIHTDTQYFGPGTRLTVL.

The chain carries TRBV7-2 and TRBJ1-2; possibly TRBD1 for D (6 bases). The V and J ends lost 5 bases and 4 bases respectively, with 14 bases between them. The CDR3 is 14 amino acids. The V gene's germline CDR1 is SGHTA and CDR2 FQGNSA. CDR3 coding DNA: TGTGCCAGCAGCGCGCGTACAGGGTTCTATGGCTACACCTTC. Its translation: CASSARTGFYGYTF.

This chain links TRBV14 with TRBJ1-1; D remains unclear. This CDR3 spans 16 amino acids. Germline V CDR1 and CDR2: SGHDN, FVKESK. The V end lost 1 base, the J end lost 9 bases, and 21 bases lay between the germline ends. CDR3 in DNA: TGTGCCAGCAGCCAAGGCGGCCAGTTATCCGGGCCCCAAGCTTTCTTT. Translated, it gives CASSQGGQLSGPQAFF.

This chain uses TRBV4-2 with TRBJ2-5; the match to TRBD2 covers 8 bases. The CDR3 length is 17 residues. The J segment lost 5 bases and the V segment lost 1 base, leaving 12 bases of the junction unmatched. Per the germline V gene, CDR1 is LGHNA and CDR2 is YNFKEQ. This CDR3 reads CASSQAAAGDSGETQYF. As DNA, the CDR3 is TGTGCCAGCAGCCAAGCTGCAGCGGGGGATTCCGGGGAGACCCAGTACTTC.

This clonotype was counted between two and nine times. V is TRBV20-1 and J is TRBJ1-5; a weak D match, TRBD1 (5 bases). V lost 6 bases and J 7 bases, leaving 31 bases between the germline ends. The V gene's germline CDR1 is DFQATT and CDR2 SNEGSKA (reference sequence). The length of the CDR3 is 18 residues. The CDR3 DNA follows: TGCAGTGCCGAGGACATCCGGCCGGGTGGCCAACGAGGCCAGCCCCAGCATTTT. Protein sequence: CSAEDIRPGGQRGQPQHF.

This clonotype was seen only a few times. V is TRBV29-1 and J is TRBJ2-6; tentative D call: TRBD1 (5 bases). This CDR3 comprises 16 residues. The germline CDR1 and CDR2 sequences are SQVTM and ANQGSEA. Trimming pared 4 bases from V and 0 bases from J, leaving 13 bases between. CDR3 DNA sequence: TGCAGCGTTGCGACAGTCCAAAGCTCTGGGGCCAACGTCCTGACTTTC. It specifies CSVATVQSSGANVLTF.

This clonotype appeared a few times. The chain couples TRBV20-1 to TRBJ2-7; D perhaps matches TRBD1 (5 bases). This CDR3 has 15 amino acids. Looked up from germline, CDR1 is DFQATT and CDR2 is SNEGSKA (reference sequence). V shed 5 bases and J shed 3 bases, with 20 bases lying between them. The CDR3 DNA is TGCAGTGCTCGCGACCCCACTGACAGTTTCTACGAGCAGTACTTC. Its protein is CSARDPTDSFYEQYF.

The sample holds a few counts of this clonotype. The chain links TRBV20-1 to TRBJ2-3; 10 positions agree with TRBD2. The CDR3 spans 13 residues. Germline-derived CDR1 and CDR2 are DFQATT and SNEGSKA (reference sequence). The junction had 8 bases not matched to a gene; V was cut back by 8 bases and J by 6 bases. The CDR3 DNA is TGCAGTTCAGCGGGAGGGCCCGGTGATACGCAGTATTTT. The encoded protein is CSSAGGPGDTQYF.

The rearrangement uses TRBV6-1 and TRBJ1-2, with D hard to call. The CDR3 consists of 14 residues. V was pared by 1 base and J by 3 bases, with 9 bases between. Germline V CDR1 and CDR2: MNHNS, SASEGT. The CDR3 DNA follows: TGTGCCAGCAGTGAAGGGGTGCCGGACTATGGCTACACCTTC. Protein: CASSEGVPDYGYTF.

CDR3 protein: CSANLRGTGVSYEQYF. For the CDR3, the DNA is TGCAGTGCTAACCTACGGGGGACAGGAGTCTCCTACGAGCAGTACTTC. V and J are TRBV20-1 and TRBJ2-7; TRBD1 matches 8 bases. Germline V CDR1 and CDR2: DFQATT, SNEGSKA (reference sequence). Trimming took 4 bases from V and 0 from J; bases not matched to a gene: 11. CDR3 length equals 16 residues.

This chain joins TRBV7-2 and TRBJ2-1; 9 positions match TRBD1. Germline CDR1 reads SGHTA; CDR2 reads FQGNSA. The CDR3 is made up of 15 amino acids. Unmatched junction bases numbered 6, after V lost 5 bases and J lost 4 bases. As DNA, the CDR3 is TGTGCCAGCAGCCAGGACAGGGGCATATACAATGAGCAGTTCTTC. Protein sequence: CASSQDRGIYNEQFF.

The chain is built from TRBV20-1 and TRBJ2-5; 7 bases map to TRBD2. This CDR3 is 13 amino acids long. Looked up from germline, CDR1 is DFQATT and CDR2 is SNEGSKA (reference sequence). J gave up 2 bases and V 5 bases, and 5 bases lay outside the gene matches. The CDR3 loop reads CSAAKRGQETQYF. CDR3 bases: TGCAGTGCTGCTAAGCGGGGACAAGAGACCCAGTACTTC.

This chain uses TRBV9 with TRBJ2-1, with 7 bases lining up with TRBD2. The V gene's germline CDR1 is SGDLS and CDR2 YYNGEE. This CDR3 region has 15 residues. V lost 1 base, J lost 8 bases, and 9 bases stayed unmatched. The CDR3 region is CASSVRAGVVHEQFF. CDR3 nucleotides: TGTGCCAGCAGCGTACGGGCGGGGGTAGTCCATGAGCAGTTCTTC.

This clonotype was seen once. The rearrangement links TRBV7-3 to TRBJ2-4; D call uncertain. The germline CDR1 and CDR2 sequences are SGHTA and FQGTGA. V lost 5 bases and J lost 10, with 9 bases in between. CDR3 length equals 11 residues. The CDR3 spells CASSPTPIQYF. CDR3 DNA: TGTGCCAGCAGCCCGACACCTATTCAGTACTTC.

The rearrangement joins TRBV19 to TRBJ2-1; 8 nucleotides match TRBD2. The ends lost 3 bases at V and 5 bases at J; junction bases unmatched: 3. CDR3 length: 14 residues. Germline V gives CDR1 LNHDA, CDR2 SQIVND (reference sequence). CDR3 nucleotide sequence: TGTGCCAGTAGTATGACTAGCGCTGACAATGAGCAGTTCTTC. Amino acid sequence: CASSMTSADNEQFF.

V usage is TRBV12-3 or TRBV12-4 and J usage is TRBJ2-3; no reliable D call. The CDR3 is 15 amino acids. Trimming removed 6 bases at V and 0 bases at J, with 13 bases between. CDR3 region: CASSFRPPSTDTQYF. CDR3 bases: TGTGCCAGCAGCTTTCGACCTCCTAGCACAGATACGCAGTATTTT.

V is TRBV20-1 and J is TRBJ2-4; 10 bases align to TRBD1. Germline CDR1 is DFQATT and CDR2 is SNEGSKA (reference sequence). V shed 4 bases and J 0 bases; nucleotides not matched to a gene: 6. The CDR3 is 16 residues long. Here the CDR3 reads CSAKPGQGSAKNIQYF. The CDR3 coding sequence is TGCAGTGCTAAGCCGGGACAGGGGTCAGCCAAAAACATTCAGTACTTC.

The V gene is TRBV4-1, the J gene TRBJ2-5, with D hard to call. The CDR3 is 14 residues long. Germline loops: CDR1 MGHRA, CDR2 YSYEKL. Trimming shortened V by 0 bases and J by 2 bases, and 7 bases separated the two germline ends. The CDR3 loop is CASSQEQRQETQYF. The DNA for the CDR3 is TGCGCCAGCAGCCAAGAGCAGAGACAAGAGACCCAGTACTTC.

The chain is built from TRBV4-3 and TRBJ2-5, with 7 bases identical to TRBD2. Germline CDR1 is LGHNA and CDR2 is YSLEER. The CDR3 runs to 17 residues. Trimming cost V 0 bases and J 4 bases; bases outside gene matches: 11. CDR3 nucleotide sequence: TGCGCCAGCAGCCAAGAGGGGCTGACTAGCACGGCAGAGACCCAGTACTTC. It is translated as CASSQEGLTSTAETQYF.

The chain links TRBV11-3 to TRBJ2-4; D is unclear. TRBJ2-7 matches the DNA end more closely, so the J call is doubtful. The CDR3 contains 15 residues. CDR1 is SGHNT and CDR2 is YENEEA in the germline V gene. The DNA for the CDR3 is TGTGCCAGCAGCATACCAGAGCTAAGCACCTACGAGCAGTACTTC. Its translation is CASSIPELSTYEQYF.

The chain combines TRBV4-3 with TRBJ1-2; 8 nucleotides match TRBD1. With V trimmed by 4 bases and J by 6 bases, 19 bases remained unmatched. The CDR3 sequence is 18 residues long. Germline CDR1 reads LGHNA; CDR2 reads YSLEER. CDR3 DNA: TGCGCCAGCAGCCCTTCGACCATCCCAGGGGGCGGCACTCATGGCTACACCTTC. Translated: CASSPSTIPGGGTHGYTF.

The chain combines TRBV5-6 with TRBJ2-7; D is unresolved. The CDR3 contains 13 residues. Germline CDR1 is SGHDT and CDR2 is YYEEEE. Trimming shortened V by 3 bases and J by 3 bases, and 10 bases separated the two germline ends. For the CDR3, the DNA is TGTGCCAGCAGCTGGGTAGGCCTCTACGAGCAGTACTTC. It yields the protein CASSWVGLYEQYF.

This chain uses TRBV20-1 with TRBJ2-1; 12 positions agree with TRBD2. The CDR3 is 18 residues long. From germline, CDR1 is DFQATT and CDR2 SNEGSKA (reference sequence). After removal of 0 bases from V and 0 bases from J, the junction contained 6 bases not matched to a gene. CDR3 region: CSARDLAGGPRSYNEQFF. CDR3 in DNA: TGCAGTGCTAGAGATCTAGCGGGAGGGCCCCGCTCCTACAATGAGCAGTTCTTC.

This clonotype was picked up a small number of times. The rearrangement uses TRBV6-6 and TRBJ2-7; TRBD1 agrees at 7 bases. With 4 bases clipped from V and 2 bases from J, the junction kept 5 bases outside the gene matches. CDR3 length: 14 amino acids. Germline loops: CDR1 MNHNY, CDR2 SVGAGI (reference sequence). The CDR3 sequence is CASSLDRRTYEQYF. Written as DNA, the CDR3 is TGTGCCAGCAGTTTGGACAGGAGGACCTACGAGCAGTACTTC.